This is a list of T cell receptor beta chains from one sample in a study of T cell changes during pregnancy in multiple sclerosis. Produced via immunoSEQ multiplex PCR; TCRdb's table is partial and in-frame only. The sample has 30,000 or so clones, just over 90% seen once; the top ten hold roughly 6%. This sample comprised CD8+ T cells from peripheral blood mononuclear cells, obtained before pregnancy. Source of these receptors: a female donor with multiple sclerosis, enrolled in a pregnancy study. CDR3s include the opening cysteine and the closing phenylalanine or tryptophan. A D gene is named only where the DNA matches it firmly. A clone size is listed for some rows: how often the clone was seen (once, few, many), or a class if it is expanded.

- | TRBD2 | TRBJ2-5 | TRBV18 | CASSPREESQETQYF
- | - | TRBJ1-5 | TRBV27 | CASSSGNQPQHF
- | TRBD1 | TRBJ1-5 | TRBV11-2 | CASRGGQGGLGQPQHF
- | - | TRBJ2-3 | TRBV11-3 | CASSLDAESSTDTQYF
- | TRBD2 | TRBJ2-1 | TRBV6-5 | CASSSSGRYNEQFF
- | TRBD1 | TRBJ1-1 | TRBV6-5 | CASSGGQGATEAFF
- | TRBD1 | TRBJ1-3 | TRBV28 | CASGQVGANTIYF
- | TRBD1 | TRBJ2-1 | TRBV28 | CASSLPKDRGNEQFF
- | - | TRBJ1-1 | TRBV7-6 | CASSLDPRGTEAFF
- | TRBD2 | TRBJ2-5 | TRBV7-9 | CASSFGLEETQYF
- | TRBD1 | TRBJ1-2 | TRBV30 | CACSGTGVGGYTF
- | TRBD1 | TRBJ2-3 | TRBV9 | CASSVRDRGQDTQYF
- | - | TRBJ2-2 | TRBV19 | CASSATETGELFF
- | - | TRBJ1-1 | TRBV5-5 | CASSPDIENTEAFF
once | - | TRBJ2-4 | TRBV28 | CASSSPQKNIQYF
- | TRBD2 | TRBJ2-7 | TRBV27 | CASSTRLAGTYEQYF
few | TRBD1 | TRBJ1-1 | TRBV10-3 | CAISEGPGTGNTEAFF
- | - | TRBJ2-2 | TRBV6-5 | CASSYQDVASGELFF
- | - | TRBJ2-7 | TRBV4-1 | CASSPVPLSSYEQYF
- | - | TRBJ2-7 | TRBV21-1 | CASSAQRGLAGGDSYEQYF
- | TRBD1 | TRBJ1-5 | TRBV9 | CASSATGGQAQPQHF
- | - | TRBJ2-7 | TRBV2 | CASSQYAGYEQYF
- | TRBD2 | TRBJ2-3 | TRBV6-1 | CASSDLAGSTDTQYF
- | TRBD1 | TRBJ2-1 | TRBV4-3 | CASSQDARGSYNEQFF
once | TRBD1 | TRBJ2-7 | TRBV30 | CAWSVPGQAYEQYF
- | - | TRBJ2-1 | TRBV7-9 | CASSLNNEQFF
- | - | TRBJ1-1 | TRBV29-1 | CSVGGGQAFF
- | - | TRBJ2-1 | TRBV5-4 | CASSFGTGVTYNEQFF
once | TRBD2 | TRBJ2-1 | TRBV6-6 | CASSPTGTSGTGEQFF
- | - | TRBJ2-3 | TRBV11-3 | CASSYREEDTQYF
- | TRBD1 | TRBJ1-4 | TRBV5-1 | CASSRNTGVSEKLFF
- | TRBD2 | TRBJ2-7 | TRBV27 | CASSLRLAGDDSYEQYF
- | TRBD2 | TRBJ2-1 | TRBV4-3 | CASSHRLAGGLLDEQFF
- | TRBD2 | TRBJ2-1 | TRBV7-8 | CASSITGTSGKNEQFF
once | TRBD2 | TRBJ2-7 | TRBV2 | CASSESLAAYEQYF
- | - | TRBJ2-5 | TRBV6-5 | CASSPTRETQYF
- | TRBD2 | TRBJ2-5 | TRBV7-9 | CASSLDRGGYQETQYF
- | - | TRBJ2-3 | TRBV7-9 | CASSPRSNTDTQYF
- | - | TRBJ2-3 | TRBV4-3 | CASSQGGGTQYF
- | - | TRBJ2-2 | TRBV13 | CASIMGATGELFF
- | - | TRBJ2-1 | TRBV7-3 | CASSLTPSPYNEQFF
- | - | TRBJ2-4 | TRBV7-9 | CASSGRGTLPWDIQYF
- | TRBD2 | TRBJ2-3 | TRBV28 | CASREREGRSRAQYF
- | - | TRBJ1-2 | TRBV2 | CASSPRTANYGYTF
- | - | TRBJ1-2 | TRBV18 | CASSPGQIYGYTF
few | TRBD1 | TRBJ2-2 | TRBV6-4 | CASSDSGQGATGELFF
- | - | TRBJ1-1 | TRBV15 | CATSSRVNTEAFF
once | - | TRBJ2-1 | TRBV28 | CASSPNRDYNEQFF
- | - | TRBJ1-1 | TRBV7-9 | CASYGGTNTEAFF
- | - | TRBJ2-1 | TRBV5-4 | CASLAAPRSNEQFF
- | TRBD1 | TRBJ2-7 | TRBV6-5 | CASSYGQGGKQYF
- | TRBD1 | TRBJ1-2 | TRBV27 | CASSFQGANYGYTF
- | TRBD2 | TRBJ2-7 | TRBV4-1 | CASSQEPSGGFSSYEQYF
- | - | TRBJ1-1 | TRBV6-5 | CASSPPGSMNTEAFF
- | - | TRBJ1-1 | TRBV27 | CASSLWGVNTEAFF